This TCR beta chain was observed in a study of T cell repertoires in cytomegalovirus infection. Study details: TCR beta signatures that were public indicated CMV infection and matching HLA type. Broader study findings: Frequencies of public TCR beta families were cumulated, and this identified carriers of CMV plus the relevant HLA.

Trimming took 4 bases from V and 8 from J, leaving 14 bases between them. Germline values: CDR1 LNHDA, CDR2 SQIVND (reference sequence). This CDR3 is built from 14 residues. From the reads, TCRdb called clonotypes with MiXCR, one entry per CDR3 protein. Here the sample spans around 630,000 distinct CDR3 sequences, approximately 25% being singletons. This clonotype has at least ten counts. Its target is not known. Sequenced sample: CD8+ T cells from PBMCs. The chain links TRBV19 to TRBJ2-2; D is undetermined. The origin of this receptor is a human donor in good health (CMV status not recorded). Some clones in this sample may be carry-over from other donors' samples. This chain's CDR3 is CASSKTVLPGELFF. For the CDR3, the DNA is TGTGCCAGTAGTAAGACTGTCCTACCAGGGGAGCTGTTTTTT.